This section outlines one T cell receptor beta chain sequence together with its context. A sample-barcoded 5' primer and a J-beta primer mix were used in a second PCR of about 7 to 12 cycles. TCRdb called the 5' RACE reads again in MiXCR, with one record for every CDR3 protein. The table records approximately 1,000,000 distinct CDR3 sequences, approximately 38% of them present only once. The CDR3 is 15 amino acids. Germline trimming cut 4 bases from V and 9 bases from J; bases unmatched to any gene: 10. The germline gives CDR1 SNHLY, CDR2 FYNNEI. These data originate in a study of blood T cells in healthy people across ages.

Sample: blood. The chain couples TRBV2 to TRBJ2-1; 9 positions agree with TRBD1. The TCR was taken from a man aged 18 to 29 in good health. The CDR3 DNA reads TGTGCCAGCAGTGTATCGGGACAGGGCGGGAGTGAGCAGTTCTTC. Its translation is CASSVSGQGGSEQFF.